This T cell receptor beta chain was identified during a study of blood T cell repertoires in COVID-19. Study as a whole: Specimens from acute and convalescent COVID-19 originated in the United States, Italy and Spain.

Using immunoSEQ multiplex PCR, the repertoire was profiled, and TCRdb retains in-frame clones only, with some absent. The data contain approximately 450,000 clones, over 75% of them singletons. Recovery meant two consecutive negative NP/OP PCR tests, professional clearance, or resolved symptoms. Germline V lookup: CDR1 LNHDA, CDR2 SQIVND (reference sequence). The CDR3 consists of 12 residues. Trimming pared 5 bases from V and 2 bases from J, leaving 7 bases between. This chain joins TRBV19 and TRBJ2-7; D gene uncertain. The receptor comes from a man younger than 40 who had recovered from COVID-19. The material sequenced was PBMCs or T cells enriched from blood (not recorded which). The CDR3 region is CASSQSAYEQYF. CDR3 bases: TGTGCCAGTAGTCAGAGCGCCTACGAGCAGTACTTC.